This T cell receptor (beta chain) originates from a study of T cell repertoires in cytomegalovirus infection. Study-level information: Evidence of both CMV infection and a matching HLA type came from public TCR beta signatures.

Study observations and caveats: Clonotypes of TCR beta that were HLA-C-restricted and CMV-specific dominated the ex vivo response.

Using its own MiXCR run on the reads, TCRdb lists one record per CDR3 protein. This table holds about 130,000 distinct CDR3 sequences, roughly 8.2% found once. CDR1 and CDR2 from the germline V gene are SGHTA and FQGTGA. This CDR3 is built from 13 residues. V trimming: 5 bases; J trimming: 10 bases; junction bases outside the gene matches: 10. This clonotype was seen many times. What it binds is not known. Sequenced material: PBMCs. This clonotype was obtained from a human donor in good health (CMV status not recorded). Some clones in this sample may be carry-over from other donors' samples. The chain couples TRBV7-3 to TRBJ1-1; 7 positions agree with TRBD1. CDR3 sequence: CASSPTSTGSAFF. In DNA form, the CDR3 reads TGTGCCAGCAGCCCCACCTCGACAGGGTCAGCTTTCTTT.